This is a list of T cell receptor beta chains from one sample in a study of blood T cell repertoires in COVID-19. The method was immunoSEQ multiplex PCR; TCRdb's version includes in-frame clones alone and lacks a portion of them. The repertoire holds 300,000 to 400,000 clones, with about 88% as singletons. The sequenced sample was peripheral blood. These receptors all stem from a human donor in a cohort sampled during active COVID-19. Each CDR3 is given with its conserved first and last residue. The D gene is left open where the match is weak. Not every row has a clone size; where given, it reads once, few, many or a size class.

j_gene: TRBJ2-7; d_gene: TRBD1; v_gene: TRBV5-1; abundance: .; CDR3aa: CASRAGTVPYEQYF; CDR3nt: TGCGCCAGCAGGGCCGGGACAGTTCCCTACGAGCAGTACTTC
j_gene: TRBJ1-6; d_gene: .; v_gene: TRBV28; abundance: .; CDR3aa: CASRTTWEDSLHF; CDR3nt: TGTGCCAGCAGAACTACCTGGGAGGACTCCCTCCACTTT
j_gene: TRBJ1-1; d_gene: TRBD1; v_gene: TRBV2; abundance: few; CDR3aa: CASTFVQGVNTEAFF; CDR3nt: TGTGCCAGCACGTTCGTTCAGGGGGTGAACACTGAAGCTTTCTTT
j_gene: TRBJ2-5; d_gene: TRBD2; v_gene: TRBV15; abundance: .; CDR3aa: CATSRDGLAGREVETQYF; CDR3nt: TGTGCCACCAGCAGAGACGGACTAGCGGGGAGAGAAGTGGAGACCCAGTACTTC
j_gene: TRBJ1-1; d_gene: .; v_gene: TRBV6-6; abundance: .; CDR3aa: CASGPGIGNTEAFF; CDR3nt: TGTGCCAGCGGGCCGGGAATAGGGAACACTGAAGCTTTCTTT
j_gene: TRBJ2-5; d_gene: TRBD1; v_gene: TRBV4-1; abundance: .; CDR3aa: CASSQVDRAGETQYF; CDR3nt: TGCGCCAGCAGCCAAGTTGACAGGGCTGGGGAGACCCAGTACTTC
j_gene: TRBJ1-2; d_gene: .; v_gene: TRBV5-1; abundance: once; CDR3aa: CASSLDGAGYTF; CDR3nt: TGCGCCAGCAGCTTGGATGGAGCTGGCTACACCTTC
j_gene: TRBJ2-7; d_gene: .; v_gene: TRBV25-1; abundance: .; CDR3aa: CASSDPRQAIYEQYF; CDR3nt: TGTGCCAGCAGTGATCCCCGACAGGCCATTTACGAGCAGTACTTC
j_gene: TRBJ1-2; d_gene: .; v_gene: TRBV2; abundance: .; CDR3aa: CASSNQGKRNYGYTF; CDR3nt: TGTGCCAGCAGTAATCAGGGCAAACGGAACTATGGCTACACCTTC
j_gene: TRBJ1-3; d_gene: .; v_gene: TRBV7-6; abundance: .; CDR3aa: CASSLADNPGNTIYF; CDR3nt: TGTGCCAGCAGCTTAGCGGACAACCCTGGAAACACCATATATTTT
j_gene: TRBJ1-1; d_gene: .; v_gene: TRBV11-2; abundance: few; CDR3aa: CASSLARTGTEAFF; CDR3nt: TGTGCCAGCAGCTTAGCGAGGACTGGCACTGAAGCTTTCTTT
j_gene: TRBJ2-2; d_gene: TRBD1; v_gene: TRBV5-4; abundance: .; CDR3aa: CASSGGGTQGTGELFF; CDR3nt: TGTGCCAGCAGCGGTGGTGGGACACAGGGGACCGGGGAGCTGTTTTTT
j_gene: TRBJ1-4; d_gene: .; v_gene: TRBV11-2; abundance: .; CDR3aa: CASSLDRTAATNEKLFF; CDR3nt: TGTGCCAGCAGCTTAGATCGGACAGCCGCAACTAATGAAAAACTGTTTTTT
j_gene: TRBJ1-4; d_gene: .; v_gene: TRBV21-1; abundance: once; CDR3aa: CASSKVLGQAASEKLFF; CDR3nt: TGTGCCAGCAGCAAAGTCCTGGGACAGGCCGCGTCGGAAAAACTGTTTTTT
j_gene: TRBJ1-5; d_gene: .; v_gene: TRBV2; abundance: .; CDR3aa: CASSGGRGNQPQHF; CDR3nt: TGTGCCAGCAGTGGGGGGCGAGGCAATCAGCCCCAGCATTTT
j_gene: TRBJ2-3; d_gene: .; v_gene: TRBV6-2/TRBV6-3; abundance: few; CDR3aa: CASSYSPGSGTDTQYF; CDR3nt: TGTGCCAGCAGTTACTCGCCCGGGAGTGGCACAGATACGCAGTATTTT
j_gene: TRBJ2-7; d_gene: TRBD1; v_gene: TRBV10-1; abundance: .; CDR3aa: CASSTDRVGEQYF; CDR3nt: TGCGCCAGCAGTACAGACAGGGTGGGCGAGCAGTACTTC
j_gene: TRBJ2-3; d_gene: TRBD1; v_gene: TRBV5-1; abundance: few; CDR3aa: CASSLGTADTQYF; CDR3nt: TGCGCCAGCAGCTTAGGGACAGCAGATACGCAGTATTTT
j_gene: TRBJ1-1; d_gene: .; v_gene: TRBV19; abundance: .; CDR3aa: CASGRGRDTEAFF; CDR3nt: TGTGCCTCCGGTAGGGGCAGGGACACTGAAGCTTTCTTT
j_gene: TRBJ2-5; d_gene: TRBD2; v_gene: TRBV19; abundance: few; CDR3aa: CASTKTSGQETQYF; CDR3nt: TGTGCCAGTACCAAGACTAGCGGCCAAGAGACCCAGTACTTC
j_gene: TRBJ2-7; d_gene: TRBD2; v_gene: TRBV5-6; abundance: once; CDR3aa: CASSRLAGEGEQYF; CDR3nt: TGTGCCAGCAGTCGACTAGCGGGAGAAGGAGAGCAGTACTTC
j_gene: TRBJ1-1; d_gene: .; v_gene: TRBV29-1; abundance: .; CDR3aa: CSVEEGGVEGTEAFF; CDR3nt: TGCAGCGTTGAAGAAGGTGGGGTGGAGGGAACTGAAGCTTTCTTT
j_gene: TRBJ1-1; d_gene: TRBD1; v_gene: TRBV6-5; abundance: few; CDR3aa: CASRPDRGRGTEAFF; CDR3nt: TGTGCCAGCAGGCCGGACAGGGGGCGAGGCACTGAAGCTTTCTTT
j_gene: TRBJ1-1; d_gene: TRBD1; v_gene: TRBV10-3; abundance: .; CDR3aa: CAISESRTGGSEAFF; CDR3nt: TGTGCCATCAGTGAGTCGAGGACAGGGGGATCTGAAGCTTTCTTT
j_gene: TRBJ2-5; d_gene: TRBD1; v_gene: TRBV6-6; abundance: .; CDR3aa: CASSPLRQGGSQETQYF; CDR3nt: TGTGCCAGCAGTCCTCTGCGACAGGGGGGTTCGCAAGAGACCCAGTACTTC
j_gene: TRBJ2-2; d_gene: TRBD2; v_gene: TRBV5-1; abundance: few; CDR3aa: CASSLQPGTTNTGELFF; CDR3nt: TGCGCCAGCAGCTTGCAACCCGGGACTACCAACACCGGGGAGCTGTTTTTT
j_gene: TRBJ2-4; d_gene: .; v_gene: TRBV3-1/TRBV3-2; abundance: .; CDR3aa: CASRGGGKNIQYF; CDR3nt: TGTGCCAGCAGGGGGGGTGGTAAAAACATTCAGTACTTC
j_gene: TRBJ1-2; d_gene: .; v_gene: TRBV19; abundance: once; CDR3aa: CASSPTGTTYGYTF; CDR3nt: TGTGCCAGTAGCCCAACCGGGACAACGTATGGCTACACCTTC
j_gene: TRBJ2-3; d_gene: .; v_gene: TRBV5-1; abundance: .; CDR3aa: CASSPGTSTDTQYF; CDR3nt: TGCGCCAGCAGCCCTGGGACTAGCACAGATACGCAGTATTTT
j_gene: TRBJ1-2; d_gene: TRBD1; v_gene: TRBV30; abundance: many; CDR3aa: CAWSRDRGRSYTF; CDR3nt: TGTGCCTGGAGTAGGGACAGGGGTAGGAGCTACACCTTC
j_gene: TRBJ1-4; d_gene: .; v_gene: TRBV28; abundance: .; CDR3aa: CASSLRAGTNEKLFF; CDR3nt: TGTGCCAGCAGTTTACGGGCGGGAACTAATGAAAAACTGTTTTTT
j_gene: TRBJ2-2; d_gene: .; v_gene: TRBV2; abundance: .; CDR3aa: CASSEKPSITGELFF; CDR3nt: TGTGCCAGCAGTGAAAAACCGTCTATCACCGGGGAGCTGTTTTTT
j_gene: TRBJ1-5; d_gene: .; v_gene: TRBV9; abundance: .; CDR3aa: CASSVGGEKAYSNQPQHF; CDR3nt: TGTGCCAGCAGCGTAGGGGGGGAAAAGGCGTATAGCAATCAGCCCCAGCATTTT
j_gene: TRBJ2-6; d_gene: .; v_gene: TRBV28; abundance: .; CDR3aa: CASSSPGLSGANVLTF; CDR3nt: TGTGCCAGCAGTTCCCCTGGCCTCTCTGGGGCCAACGTCCTGACTTTC
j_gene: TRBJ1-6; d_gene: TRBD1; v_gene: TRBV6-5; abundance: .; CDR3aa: CASSPRDRDNSPLHF; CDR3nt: TGTGCCAGCAGTCCCCGGGACAGGGACAATTCACCCCTCCACTTT
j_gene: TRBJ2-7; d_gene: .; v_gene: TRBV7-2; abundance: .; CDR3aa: CASSLQESLEQYF; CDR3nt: TGTGCCAGCAGCCTCCAAGAAAGCCTTGAGCAGTACTTC